Below are 5 T cell receptor beta chains sequenced from a single sample in a study of cytotoxic CD8 clonotypes in ibrutinib-treated CLL. The repertoire was sequenced with immunoSEQ multiplex PCR; TCRdb's copy has only in-frame clones and lacks some. This table holds over 110,000 clones, around 93% found once. The material was PBMCs, obtained after 12 months of ibrutinib treatment. The source of these receptors is a human donor with chronic lymphocytic leukemia.

The rearrangement uses TRBV29-1 and TRBJ1-1; no clear D gene. This CDR3 comprises 12 residues. The germline V gene has CDR1 SQVTM and CDR2 ANQGSEA. V lost 5 bases to trimming and J lost 1 base, with 8 bases between them. As DNA, the CDR3 is TGCAGCGTTTCGTCGGAGAACACTGAAGCTTTCTTT. Encoded protein: CSVSSENTEAFF.

This clone appeared once. The chain combines TRBV29-1 with TRBJ2-3; D is possibly TRBD2 (6 bases). Per the germline V gene, CDR1 is SQVTM and CDR2 is ANQGSEA. CDR3 length equals 18 residues. V lost 1 base, J lost 0 bases, and 20 bases lay in between. The CDR3 region has the DNA TGCAGCGTTGAAGGGCTGGGATTAGCGGCGGCTAGCACAGATACGCAGTATTTT. This translates into CSVEGLGLAAASTDTQYF.

V is TRBV27 and J is TRBJ2-5, with unresolved D. Looked up from germline, CDR1 is MNHEY and CDR2 is SMNVEV (reference sequence). The CDR3 contains 14 residues. Trimming took 6 bases from V and 5 from J, leaving 16 bases between them. The CDR3 sequence is CASSSTSIRETQYF. Here the CDR3 DNA reads TGTGCCAGCAGCTCGACTTCCATAAGGGAGACCCAGTACTTC.

This clone has just a few counts. The V call is TRBV7-9, the J call TRBJ2-1; the match to TRBD2 covers 8 bases. The V gene end was trimmed by 4 bases and the J gene end by 5 bases; junction bases not matched to a gene: 7. This CDR3 has 15 amino acids. Germline V gives CDR1 SEHNR, CDR2 FQNEAQ (reference sequence). The CDR3 DNA is TGTGCCAGCAGCTGGGGCACTAGCGGCGACAATGAGCAGTTCTTC. It yields the protein CASSWGTSGDNEQFF.

The chain links TRBV27 to TRBJ2-7; D might be TRBD1 (6 bases). This CDR3 spans 15 amino acids. CDR1 and CDR2 from the germline V gene are MNHEY and SMNVEV (reference sequence). V was shortened by 0 bases and J by 5 bases, with 14 bases between the two germline ends. Here the CDR3 DNA reads TGTGCCAGCAGTTTATCGCCCAGGGGAATTGACGAGCAGTACTTC. This translates into CASSLSPRGIDEQYF.